This T cell receptor beta chain was recovered during a study of cytomegalovirus exposure and HLA in healthy donors. General study findings and limits: Rare TCR sequences dominated, though some public TCRs recurred in many donors.

Notes on this clone: Its antigen is still unknown.

PCR amplification relied on 60 Vbeta primers (plus 13 Jbeta primers). This table comes from immunoSEQ multiplex PCR, and its TCRdb copy is limited to in-frame clones, with some not included. Here the sample spans around 99,000 clones, 70% to 85% being singletons. This CDR3 is 14 amino acids long. Per germline, CDR1 SSHAT and CDR2 FNYEAQ (reference sequence). The sequence derives from a male donor in good health and CMV-seronegative. J is TRBJ2-5 and V is TRBV7-7, with TRBD1 matching over 7 bases. The better agreement between TRBJ2-7 and the DNA end casts doubt on the J call. The sequencing sample was made of PBMCs. The CDR3 DNA follows: TGTGCCAGCAGCTACCGGGACAGCTCCTACGAGCAGTACTTC. It yields the protein CASSYRDSSYEQYF.